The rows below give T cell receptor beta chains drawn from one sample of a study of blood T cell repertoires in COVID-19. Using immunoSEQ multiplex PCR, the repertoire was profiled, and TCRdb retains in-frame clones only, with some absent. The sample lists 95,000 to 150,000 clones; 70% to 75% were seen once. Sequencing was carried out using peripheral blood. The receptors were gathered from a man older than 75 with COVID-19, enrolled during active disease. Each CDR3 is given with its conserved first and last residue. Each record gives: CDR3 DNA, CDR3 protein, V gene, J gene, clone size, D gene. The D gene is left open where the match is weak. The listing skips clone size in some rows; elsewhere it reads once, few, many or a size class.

CDR3 DNA: TGTGCCAGTAGTACGACCGCCACAGGGAGCGAGCAGTACTTC; CDR3 protein: CASSTTATGSEQYF; V gene: TRBV19; J gene: TRBJ2-7; clone size: -; D gene: -
CDR3 DNA: TGTGCCAGTAGTTCGATGCTCCAGGTTGGTCAGCCCCAGCATTTT; CDR3 protein: CASSSMLQVGQPQHF; V gene: TRBV19; J gene: TRBJ1-5; clone size: few; D gene: -
CDR3 DNA: TGTGCCAGTAGTATCGGGACAGGGTCTAACTATGGCTACACCTTC; CDR3 protein: CASSIGTGSNYGYTF; V gene: TRBV19; J gene: TRBJ1-2; clone size: once; D gene: TRBD1
CDR3 DNA: TGTGCCAGCAGTTTAAGGGGAAAGAGCTACGAGCAGTACTTC; CDR3 protein: CASSLRGKSYEQYF; V gene: TRBV27; J gene: TRBJ2-7; clone size: -; D gene: -
CDR3 DNA: TGTGCCAGCAGCCCCCTGACCCGGGGGTCTGGAAACACCATATATTTT; CDR3 protein: CASSPLTRGSGNTIYF; V gene: TRBV7-6; J gene: TRBJ1-3; clone size: -; D gene: -
CDR3 DNA: TGTGCCAGTAGTATAGGGACGGTAGCGGGAGGGTCCTGCTCGGGACCTTCCTACGAGCAGTACTTC; CDR3 protein: CASSIGTVAGGSCSGPSYEQYF; V gene: TRBV19; J gene: TRBJ2-7; clone size: once; D gene: TRBD2
CDR3 DNA: TGTGCCAGTCTGGAGACAGGGCACACAGATACGCAGTATTTT; CDR3 protein: CASLETGHTDTQYF; V gene: TRBV2; J gene: TRBJ2-3; clone size: once; D gene: TRBD1
CDR3 DNA: TGTGCCAGCAGTGGGGACAGTGACTATGGCTACACCTTC; CDR3 protein: CASSGDSDYGYTF; V gene: TRBV2; J gene: TRBJ1-2; clone size: -; D gene: TRBD1
CDR3 DNA: TGTGCCAGCAGCAAGGGACTAGCGGGAGTTAGCGGGGAGCTGTTTTTT; CDR3 protein: CASSKGLAGVSGELFF; V gene: TRBV9; J gene: TRBJ2-2; clone size: -; D gene: TRBD2
CDR3 DNA: TGTGCCACCAGCAGAGATTTAGGGGATGGCGGGGAGCTGTTTTTT; CDR3 protein: CATSRDLGDGGELFF; V gene: TRBV15; J gene: TRBJ2-2; clone size: -; D gene: -
CDR3 DNA: TGTGCCAGCAGCCCCCCCTTGGAGGCTACGGTAGGGAATAGCAATCAGCCCCAGCATTTT; CDR3 protein: CASSPPLEATVGNSNQPQHF; V gene: TRBV14; J gene: TRBJ1-5; clone size: -; D gene: -
CDR3 DNA: TGCAGCTTGCGACAGAGCACAGATACGCAGTATTTT; CDR3 protein: CSLRQSTDTQYF; V gene: TRBV29-1; J gene: TRBJ2-3; clone size: once; D gene: -
CDR3 DNA: TGTGCCAGCAGCCACCCGGGACAGGGCTATGAGCAGTTCTTC; CDR3 protein: CASSHPGQGYEQFF; V gene: TRBV7-3; J gene: TRBJ2-1; clone size: -; D gene: TRBD1
CDR3 DNA: TGTGCCAGCAGCCCTGCCTACAATGAGCAGTTCTTC; CDR3 protein: CASSPAYNEQFF; V gene: TRBV28; J gene: TRBJ2-1; clone size: -; D gene: -
CDR3 DNA: TGTGCCAGCAGTCGCACAGGGTTGTTGGGAGCTTTCTTT; CDR3 protein: CASSRTGLLGAFF; V gene: TRBV6-5; J gene: TRBJ1-1; clone size: -; D gene: -
CDR3 DNA: TGTGCCAGCAGCCTCCACAGCGGGAGTGGAACAGATACGCAGTATTTT; CDR3 protein: CASSLHSGSGTDTQYF; V gene: TRBV11-3; J gene: TRBJ2-3; clone size: -; D gene: TRBD2
CDR3 DNA: TGCGCCAGCAGCCAAGATTTCTCGGGAGAGGCCTATGAGCAGTACTTC; CDR3 protein: CASSQDFSGEAYEQYF; V gene: TRBV4-3; J gene: TRBJ2-7; clone size: -; D gene: -
CDR3 DNA: TGTGCCACCAGCCCGGGGAGTGGGGGCTACACCTTC; CDR3 protein: CATSPGSGGYTF; V gene: TRBV15; J gene: TRBJ1-2; clone size: -; D gene: -
CDR3 DNA: TGTGCCAGCAGATTAGCGGGAGCGAACTACAATGAGCAGTTCTTC; CDR3 protein: CASRLAGANYNEQFF; V gene: TRBV2; J gene: TRBJ2-1; clone size: -; D gene: TRBD2
CDR3 DNA: TGTGCCAGCAGCTTTCGGACAGGATTGGGTGTCAAGTCTGGGGCCAACGTCCTGACTTTC; CDR3 protein: CASSFRTGLGVKSGANVLTF; V gene: TRBV7-8; J gene: TRBJ2-6; clone size: -; D gene: TRBD1
CDR3 DNA: TGTGCCAGCAGCCGGATGACAGGGAGTACAGATACGCAGTATTTT; CDR3 protein: CASSRMTGSTDTQYF; V gene: TRBV7-8; J gene: TRBJ2-3; clone size: -; D gene: TRBD1
CDR3 DNA: TGTGCCAGCAGCTTAGTAGAGCGGGGGATCTATGGCTACACCTTC; CDR3 protein: CASSLVERGIYGYTF; V gene: TRBV7-9; J gene: TRBJ1-2; clone size: few; D gene: -
CDR3 DNA: TGTGCCAGCAGCTTAGCGGGGGTGAACACTGAAGCTTTCTTT; CDR3 protein: CASSLAGVNTEAFF; V gene: TRBV11-3; J gene: TRBJ1-1; clone size: -; D gene: -
CDR3 DNA: TGTGCCAGCAGTAAGGGACAGGGCGGAGGCTACACCTTC; CDR3 protein: CASSKGQGGGYTF; V gene: TRBV6-5; J gene: TRBJ1-2; clone size: -; D gene: TRBD1
CDR3 DNA: TGTGCCAGCAGCTTAGTAGGCGGAGGGGAGCAGTATTTT; CDR3 protein: CASSLVGGGEQYF; V gene: TRBV7-2; J gene: TRBJ2-3; clone size: -; D gene: -
CDR3 DNA: TGTGCCATCTCCGGAGGGTTTAACTATGGCTACACCTTC; CDR3 protein: CAISGGFNYGYTF; V gene: TRBV28; J gene: TRBJ1-2; clone size: -; D gene: -
CDR3 DNA: TGCGCCAGCCAGGGCACTGGGGCCAACGTCCTGACTTTC; CDR3 protein: CASQGTGANVLTF; V gene: TRBV5-1; J gene: TRBJ2-6; clone size: -; D gene: -
CDR3 DNA: TGCGCCAGCAGCTTGGAGGCTAGCGGGCCCTACGAGCAGTACTTC; CDR3 protein: CASSLEASGPYEQYF; V gene: TRBV5-1; J gene: TRBJ2-7; clone size: -; D gene: TRBD2
CDR3 DNA: TGTGCCAGTAGTATAGGGCAGGGCGTTGAAGGCGCCGGGGAGCTGTTTTTT; CDR3 protein: CASSIGQGVEGAGELFF; V gene: TRBV19; J gene: TRBJ2-2; clone size: few; D gene: -
CDR3 DNA: TGTGCCAGCAGCTTGACTAGCGGCTCCTACAATGAGCAGTTCTTC; CDR3 protein: CASSLTSGSYNEQFF; V gene: TRBV5-5; J gene: TRBJ2-1; clone size: -; D gene: TRBD2
CDR3 DNA: TGCGCCAGCAGCCAAGATACAGGGGGGCCCTACAATGAGCAGTTCTTC; CDR3 protein: CASSQDTGGPYNEQFF; V gene: TRBV4-3; J gene: TRBJ2-1; clone size: -; D gene: TRBD1
CDR3 DNA: TGCGCCAGCAGCGTCCGGGGACAGGGATTCTCCCAAGGGTCTGGAAACACCATATATTTT; CDR3 protein: CASSVRGQGFSQGSGNTIYF; V gene: TRBV4-1; J gene: TRBJ1-3; clone size: -; D gene: TRBD1
CDR3 DNA: TGTGCCACCCGACTAGCGGGAGGTAACGGGGAGCTGTTTTTT; CDR3 protein: CATRLAGGNGELFF; V gene: TRBV7-3; J gene: TRBJ2-2; clone size: once; D gene: TRBD2
CDR3 DNA: TGTGCCAGCAGTGAACCCGACAGGGTAGAGACCCAGTACTTC; CDR3 protein: CASSEPDRVETQYF; V gene: TRBV25-1; J gene: TRBJ2-5; clone size: few; D gene: TRBD1
CDR3 DNA: TGTGCCAGCAGTTTACCGAACAGGGGCCCTGGAAACACCATATATTTT; CDR3 protein: CASSLPNRGPGNTIYF; V gene: TRBV27; J gene: TRBJ1-3; clone size: many; D gene: TRBD1
CDR3 DNA: TGTGCCAGCAGCGTTTCCCCGAACGGGTACGAGCAGTACTTC; CDR3 protein: CASSVSPNGYEQYF; V gene: TRBV9; J gene: TRBJ2-7; clone size: -; D gene: -
CDR3 DNA: TGTGCCAGCAGCGTACAAAGGGCTACAGGGGCCACAGATACGCAGTATTTT; CDR3 protein: CASSVQRATGATDTQYF; V gene: TRBV9; J gene: TRBJ2-3; clone size: -; D gene: TRBD1
CDR3 DNA: TGTGCCAGCAGTTTTTCAGGGCAGCCCCAGCATTTT; CDR3 protein: CASSFSGQPQHF; V gene: TRBV28; J gene: TRBJ1-5; clone size: -; D gene: -
CDR3 DNA: TGTGCCAGCTCAGCGGGACAGGGTCCGGGCTACACCTTC; CDR3 protein: CASSAGQGPGYTF; V gene: TRBV18; J gene: TRBJ1-2; clone size: -; D gene: TRBD1
CDR3 DNA: TGTGCCAGCAGTTTGGCAGGGTTCGGCTACACCTTC; CDR3 protein: CASSLAGFGYTF; V gene: TRBV12-3/TRBV12-4; J gene: TRBJ1-2; clone size: few; D gene: -
CDR3 DNA: TGTGCCAGCAGCTTATCCCGTGGCTACACCTTC; CDR3 protein: CASSLSRGYTF; V gene: TRBV7-2; J gene: TRBJ1-2; clone size: -; D gene: -
CDR3 DNA: TGTGCCAGCAGTTTATTAGGGGCCGGCGGCTACAATGAGCAGTTCTTC; CDR3 protein: CASSLLGAGGYNEQFF; V gene: TRBV27; J gene: TRBJ2-1; clone size: -; D gene: -
CDR3 DNA: TGTGCCTGGAGCCCGAGTAGACAGTCTCTCTATAGCAATCAGCCCCAGCATTTT; CDR3 protein: CAWSPSRQSLYSNQPQHF; V gene: TRBV30; J gene: TRBJ1-5; clone size: -; D gene: -
CDR3 DNA: TGTGCCAGCAGTCCCGGACAGGGTTGGAGTGAGCAGTTCTTC; CDR3 protein: CASSPGQGWSEQFF; V gene: TRBV2; J gene: TRBJ2-1; clone size: -; D gene: TRBD1
CDR3 DNA: TGTGCCAGCAGCTTGGGACCGACAGGGGGGACTGAAGCTTTCTTT; CDR3 protein: CASSLGPTGGTEAFF; V gene: TRBV5-6; J gene: TRBJ1-1; clone size: few; D gene: TRBD1
CDR3 DNA: TGTGCCAGCAGTTACGGCTCTGGGGCCAACGTCCTGACTTTC; CDR3 protein: CASSYGSGANVLTF; V gene: TRBV28; J gene: TRBJ2-6; clone size: -; D gene: -
CDR3 DNA: TGTGCCAGTAGTCCGGGACTAGCGTTAGCAGATACGCAGTATTTT; CDR3 protein: CASSPGLALADTQYF; V gene: TRBV19; J gene: TRBJ2-3; clone size: -; D gene: TRBD2
CDR3 DNA: TGTGCCAGCAGTACCGGGACTAGCGGTTCCTCCGGACGCACAGATACGCAGTATTTT; CDR3 protein: CASSTGTSGSSGRTDTQYF; V gene: TRBV21-1; J gene: TRBJ2-3; clone size: -; D gene: -
CDR3 DNA: TGTGCCAGCAGCTTACTCTACGAGCAGTACTTC; CDR3 protein: CASSLLYEQYF; V gene: TRBV11-2; J gene: TRBJ2-7; clone size: -; D gene: -
CDR3 DNA: TGTGCCAGCAGCGTAATGGTAGCGGGGAACACCGGGGAGCTGTTTTTT; CDR3 protein: CASSVMVAGNTGELFF; V gene: TRBV9; J gene: TRBJ2-2; clone size: -; D gene: TRBD2
CDR3 DNA: TGCGCCAGCAGCTCCCAGGGACTAGGCAATGAGCAGTTCTTC; CDR3 protein: CASSSQGLGNEQFF; V gene: TRBV5-1; J gene: TRBJ2-1; clone size: -; D gene: TRBD2
CDR3 DNA: TGCGCCAGCAGCTACGGGACAGGGAACACTGAAGCTTTCTTT; CDR3 protein: CASSYGTGNTEAFF; V gene: TRBV5-1; J gene: TRBJ1-1; clone size: -; D gene: TRBD1
CDR3 DNA: TGTGCCAGCAGTACCAGGGGGCCTAATTCACCCCTCCACTTT; CDR3 protein: CASSTRGPNSPLHF; V gene: TRBV28; J gene: TRBJ1-6; clone size: -; D gene: TRBD1
CDR3 DNA: TGTGCCAGCAGCCAGGACAGCGGTAACTATGGCTACACCTTC; CDR3 protein: CASSQDSGNYGYTF; V gene: TRBV4-2; J gene: TRBJ1-2; clone size: -; D gene: -
CDR3 DNA: TGCGCCAGCAGCCCCAATGGAGAGAGCTCCTACAATGAGCAGTTCTTC; CDR3 protein: CASSPNGESSYNEQFF; V gene: TRBV4-1; J gene: TRBJ2-1; clone size: -; D gene: -
CDR3 DNA: TGCGCCAGCAGCCCGGGGACAGGGGATAGCAATCAGCCCCAGCATTTT; CDR3 protein: CASSPGTGDSNQPQHF; V gene: TRBV5-1; J gene: TRBJ1-5; clone size: -; D gene: TRBD1
CDR3 DNA: TGCGCCAGCAGCCGACTGACAGGGGTGGGGTCCTACGAGCAGTACTTC; CDR3 protein: CASSRLTGVGSYEQYF; V gene: TRBV4-1; J gene: TRBJ2-7; clone size: -; D gene: TRBD1
CDR3 DNA: TGTGCCAGCAGTTTATCTACCCAGCGGGAGCGCAATGAGCAGTTCTTC; CDR3 protein: CASSLSTQRERNEQFF; V gene: TRBV28; J gene: TRBJ2-1; clone size: few; D gene: TRBD2
CDR3 DNA: TGCAGCGCTCGACAGGAGAACACTGAAGCTTTCTTT; CDR3 protein: CSARQENTEAFF; V gene: TRBV29-1; J gene: TRBJ1-1; clone size: -; D gene: -
CDR3 DNA: TGTGCCACCAGCAAGCACCCAGGGTACGAGCAGTACTTC; CDR3 protein: CATSKHPGYEQYF; V gene: TRBV15; J gene: TRBJ2-7; clone size: -; D gene: -